These T cell receptor beta chains were read from a single sample in a study of healthy donors' naive CD4 and CD8 T cells. TCRdb passed the reads through MiXCR, listing each CDR3 protein once. The sample contains about 180,000 distinct CDR3 sequences, around 80% of which appear only once. Sequenced sample: naive CD4+ and CD8+ T cells sorted from blood, pooled from several donors. These receptor sequences come from a pool of human donors in good health; the sample pools cells from several healthy donors. Both conserved end residues are part of each CDR3. The D gene is left open where the match is weak. Size values are once, few and many counts, or a class for expanded clones, and some rows have none.

cdr3_aa: CASRPDVHLGGYTF; cdr3_nt: TGTGCCAGCAGACCGGACGTTCACCTAGGAGGCTACACCTTC; d_call: .; clone_size: .; v_call: TRBV12-3/TRBV12-4; j_call: TRBJ1-2
cdr3_aa: CASSYSGLTSTDTQYF; cdr3_nt: TGTGCCAGCAGTTACTCGGGCTTGACTAGCACAGATACGCAGTATTTT; d_call: .; clone_size: .; v_call: TRBV6-5; j_call: TRBJ2-3
cdr3_aa: CSGQARSGEQYF; cdr3_nt: TGCAGCGGGCAAGCCAGGTCAGGCGAGCAGTACTTC; d_call: .; clone_size: .; v_call: TRBV29-1; j_call: TRBJ2-7
cdr3_aa: CSVGTSSYNEQFF; cdr3_nt: TGCAGCGTTGGGACATCTTCCTACAATGAGCAGTTCTTC; d_call: .; clone_size: few; v_call: TRBV29-1; j_call: TRBJ2-1
cdr3_aa: CASSFLSSGTANYEQYF; cdr3_nt: TGTGCCAGCAGTTTTCTATCTTCCGGGACAGCCAACTACGAGCAGTACTTC; d_call: TRBD1; clone_size: .; v_call: TRBV27; j_call: TRBJ2-7
cdr3_aa: CATSRGGVWGNTEAFF; cdr3_nt: TGTGCCACCAGCAGAGGTGGGGTTTGGGGGAACACTGAAGCTTTCTTT; d_call: .; clone_size: .; v_call: TRBV15; j_call: TRBJ1-1
cdr3_aa: CASRWGRASTVEAFF; cdr3_nt: TGTGCCAGCAGATGGGGCAGGGCGAGTACGGTGGAAGCTTTCTTT; d_call: .; clone_size: .; v_call: TRBV27; j_call: TRBJ1-1
cdr3_aa: CASSFWTGGGELFF; cdr3_nt: TGTGCCAGCAGTTTTTGGACAGGGGGCGGGGAGCTGTTTTTT; d_call: TRBD1; clone_size: .; v_call: TRBV27; j_call: TRBJ2-2
cdr3_aa: CASSIHPSGYTF; cdr3_nt: TGTGCCAGTAGTATCCATCCCAGCGGCTACACCTTC; d_call: .; clone_size: .; v_call: TRBV19; j_call: TRBJ1-2
cdr3_aa: CASSPLQGIAFGYTF; cdr3_nt: TGTGCCAGTAGTCCCCTACAGGGGATAGCTTTCGGCTACACCTTC; d_call: TRBD1; clone_size: .; v_call: TRBV19; j_call: TRBJ1-2
cdr3_aa: CASSLKSWGSGNTIYF; cdr3_nt: TGCGCCAGCAGCCTAAAGAGTTGGGGCTCTGGAAACACCATATATTTT; d_call: .; clone_size: .; v_call: TRBV5-1; j_call: TRBJ1-3
cdr3_aa: CASSIAGQGYYEQYF; cdr3_nt: TGTGCCAGTAGTATTGCGGGCCAGGGGTACTACGAGCAGTACTTC; d_call: .; clone_size: .; v_call: TRBV19; j_call: TRBJ2-7
cdr3_aa: CSVEGDYGYEQYF; cdr3_nt: TGCAGCGTTGAAGGTGACTACGGTTACGAGCAGTACTTC; d_call: .; clone_size: .; v_call: TRBV29-1; j_call: TRBJ2-7
cdr3_aa: CASSIIGQWLSNQPQHF; cdr3_nt: TGTGCCAGTAGTATTATAGGACAGTGGTTAAGCAATCAGCCCCAGCATTTT; d_call: .; clone_size: .; v_call: TRBV19; j_call: TRBJ1-5
cdr3_aa: CAARGSTDTQYF; cdr3_nt: TGTGCGGCCCGGGGTAGCACAGATACGCAGTATTTT; d_call: .; clone_size: .; v_call: TRBV30; j_call: TRBJ2-3
cdr3_aa: CASSLDFGVRNTEAFF; cdr3_nt: TGTGCCAGCAGCTTAGATTTTGGCGTCAGGAACACTGAAGCTTTCTTT; d_call: .; clone_size: .; v_call: TRBV11-2; j_call: TRBJ1-1
cdr3_aa: CAWRRSLNYGYTF; cdr3_nt: TGTGCCTGGAGGCGTAGTCTTAACTATGGCTACACCTTC; d_call: .; clone_size: .; v_call: TRBV30; j_call: TRBJ1-2
cdr3_aa: CASSLSRGGNEQYF; cdr3_nt: TGTGCCAGCAGTTTATCCAGGGGGGGCAACGAGCAGTACTTC; d_call: .; clone_size: .; v_call: TRBV27; j_call: TRBJ2-7
cdr3_aa: CAWSVRASGYTDTQYF; cdr3_nt: TGTGCCTGGAGTGTACGGGCTAGCGGGTACACAGATACGCAGTATTTT; d_call: TRBD2; clone_size: .; v_call: TRBV30; j_call: TRBJ2-3
cdr3_aa: CASSTAAANTEAFF; cdr3_nt: TGTGCCAGTAGTACCGCGGCAGCAAACACTGAAGCTTTCTTT; d_call: .; clone_size: .; v_call: TRBV19; j_call: TRBJ1-1
cdr3_aa: CAISESSGGMYEQYF; cdr3_nt: TGTGCCATCAGTGAGTCGAGCGGGGGGATGTACGAGCAGTACTTC; d_call: TRBD2; clone_size: .; v_call: TRBV10-3; j_call: TRBJ2-7
cdr3_aa: CASSLTQAQGSAQYF; cdr3_nt: TGTGCCAGCAGCCTCACACAAGCCCAGGGGTCGGCCCAGTACTTC; d_call: .; clone_size: .; v_call: TRBV7-9; j_call: TRBJ2-5
cdr3_aa: CASSIEGGAGQPQHF; cdr3_nt: TGTGCCAGTAGTATAGAGGGTGGCGCGGGTCAGCCCCAGCATTTT; d_call: .; clone_size: .; v_call: TRBV19; j_call: TRBJ1-5
cdr3_aa: CASSESYEQYF; cdr3_nt: TGTGCCAGCAGTGAATCCTACGAGCAGTACTTC; d_call: .; clone_size: few; v_call: TRBV25-1; j_call: TRBJ2-7
cdr3_aa: CASSVWKGSTDTQYF; cdr3_nt: TGTGCCAGCAGCGTTTGGAAGGGGAGCACAGATACGCAGTATTTT; d_call: .; clone_size: .; v_call: TRBV7-8; j_call: TRBJ2-3
cdr3_aa: CSGERTEAFF; cdr3_nt: TGCAGCGGGGAGCGGACTGAAGCTTTCTTT; d_call: .; clone_size: .; v_call: TRBV29-1; j_call: TRBJ1-1
cdr3_aa: CATSRDRGSGANVLTF; cdr3_nt: TGTGCCACCAGCAGAGATCGGGGCTCTGGGGCCAACGTCCTGACTTTC; d_call: .; clone_size: .; v_call: TRBV15; j_call: TRBJ2-6
cdr3_aa: CASSFAETHTEAFF; cdr3_nt: TGTGCCAGCAGTTTCGCTGAAACCCACACTGAAGCTTTCTTT; d_call: .; clone_size: .; v_call: TRBV12-3/TRBV12-4; j_call: TRBJ1-1
cdr3_aa: CASSWEGGELFF; cdr3_nt: TGTGCCAGCAGCTGGGAAGGCGGGGAGCTGTTTTTT; d_call: .; clone_size: .; v_call: TRBV7-9; j_call: TRBJ2-2
cdr3_aa: CASSPPRTGVRAFF; cdr3_nt: TGTGCCAGCTCACCACCGAGAACTGGGGTTCGCGCTTTCTTT; d_call: .; clone_size: .; v_call: TRBV18; j_call: TRBJ1-1
cdr3_aa: CASSPDGTGFNSPLHF; cdr3_nt: TGTGCCAGCAGTCCGGACGGAACTGGGTTCAATTCACCCCTCCACTTT; d_call: .; clone_size: .; v_call: TRBV6-6; j_call: TRBJ1-6